A single sample is the source of the 8 T cell receptor beta chains below, sequenced in a study of shared clonotypes between healthy human individuals. TCRdb's table, derived via immunoSEQ multiplex PCR, lists solely in-frame clones and lacks some. The table lists about 680,000 clones, 92% of them singletons, with roughly 22% in the top ten. CD8 cells classed as naive were CD45RO-negative and positively selected for CCR7, excluding terminally differentiated effector memory CD45RA+ cells. The sequenced sample was naive CD8+ T cells sorted from blood. Receptors originate from a man in his thirties or forties in good health.

The chain couples TRBV7-9 to TRBJ2-7; 7 bases map to TRBD1. V dropped 4 bases and J dropped 3; count of bases not matched to a gene: 12. Per the germline V gene, CDR1 is SEHNR and CDR2 is FQNEAQ (reference sequence). The CDR3 sequence is 16 residues long. The CDR3 DNA is TGTGCCAGCAGCTCCCAGGGGGTCCCTCTCCACTACGAGCAGTACTTC. This sequence encodes CASSSQGVPLHYEQYF.

This chain uses TRBV29-1 with TRBJ2-3; D possibly corresponds to TRBD2 (6 bases). Germline CDR1 is SQVTM and CDR2 is ANQGSEA. V was clipped by 6 bases and J by 2 bases, with 12 bases between them. The CDR3 is made up of 13 amino acids. CDR3 region: CSVRGTDTDTQYF. Here the CDR3 DNA reads TGCAGCGTACGGGGGACGGACACAGATACGCAGTATTTT.

This rearrangement joins TRBV29-1 to TRBJ1-5; no clear D. This CDR3 spans 13 amino acids. CDR1 and CDR2 from the germline V gene are SQVTM and ANQGSEA. Trimming left V 6 bases short and J 3 bases short, with 12 bases between. The chain's CDR3 is CSVSDLNNQPQHF. CDR3 DNA: TGCAGCGTATCCGACCTTAACAATCAGCCCCAGCATTTT.

V and J are TRBV7-6 and TRBJ2-5, with D possibly matching TRBD2 (6 bases). The CDR3 consists of 11 residues. V was trimmed by 7 bases and J by 7 bases, leaving 10 bases between them. Germline values: CDR1 SGHVS, CDR2 FNYEAQ. CDR3: CASMEGVTQYF. The CDR3 DNA follows: TGTGCCAGCATGGAGGGTGTGACCCAGTACTTC.

The gene calls are TRBV7-9 and TRBJ1-1, with D perhaps TRBD1 (6 bases). The germline V and J ends were trimmed by 6 bases and 7 bases, with 18 bases remaining between them. Germline loops: CDR1 SEHNR, CDR2 FQNEAQ (reference sequence). The CDR3 consists of 14 residues. This CDR3 is CASSGQPKLYEAFF. CDR3 sequence (DNA): TGTGCCAGCAGTGGACAGCCAAAGCTGTATGAAGCTTTCTTT. Complete variable domain (other parts from reference TRBV7-9 and TRBJ1-1): DTGVSQNPRHKITKRGQNVTFRCDPISEHNRLYWYRQTLGQGPEFLTYFQNEAQLEKSRLLSDRFSAERPKGSFSTLEIQRTEQGDSAMYLCASSGQPKLYEAFFGQGTRLTVV.

This sequence joins TRBV23-1 and TRBJ1-5; D perhaps matches TRBD1 (5 bases). TRBV23-1 is recorded as an ORF, its role being uncertain. Trimming removed 0 bases from V and 2 bases from J, with 8 bases in between. This CDR3 contains 15 residues. The CDR3 loop is CASSQSRGGNQPQHF. CDR3 nucleotide sequence: TGCGCCAGCAGTCAATCCCGGGGGGGCAATCAGCCCCAGCATTTT.

This clone is a singleton in its sample. V usage is TRBV4-3 and J usage is TRBJ2-3, with unresolved D. Trimming took off 0 bases at V and 0 bases at J, with 13 bases between the two ends. The CDR3 covers 17 residues. Germline V gives CDR1 LGHNA, CDR2 YSLEER. This chain's CDR3 is CASSQDRPATSTDTQYF. CDR3 bases: TGCGCCAGCAGCCAAGATCGTCCAGCGACTAGCACAGATACGCAGTATTTT.

The chain is built from TRBV5-6 and TRBJ2-3; 7 bases align to TRBD2. Trimming at V came to 1 base and at J to 3 bases, leaving 5 bases not matched to a gene. CDR3 length equals 15 residues. CDR1 is SGHDT, CDR2 YYEEEE, per germline. The CDR3, as DNA: TGTGCCAGCAGCTTGACCCAGGGACTAACAGATACGCAGTATTTT. Translation: CASSLTQGLTDTQYF.